This T cell receptor (beta chain) was identified during a study of blood T cell repertoires in COVID-19. About the research overall: Samples came from the United States, Italy and Spain, spanning acute and convalescent COVID-19. PBMCs, B-cell-depleted T cells, or T cells were the source of the cDNA or gDNA that made up the material.

Source study methods: For nucleated cells, counts were estimated from reference gene primer amplification. Measured with immunoSEQ multiplex PCR; TCRdb has only the in-frame clones, and not every one. V and J calls plus clone size are reproduced from that table; the DNA served to infer D and trimming. The sample holds some 80,000 clones, 70% to 90% seen once. The germline V and J ends were trimmed by 4 bases and 2 bases, with 3 bases remaining between them. The CDR3 covers 11 residues. Germline-derived CDR1 and CDR2 are LNHDA and SQIVND (reference sequence). This receptor was obtained from a human donor in a cohort sampled during active COVID-19. The sample comprised peripheral blood. The J gene is TRBJ2-7, the V gene TRBV19; D is undetermined. The CDR3 coding sequence is TGTGCCAGTAGTACCACCTACGAGCAGTACTTC. It is translated as CASSTTYEQYF.